This T cell receptor (beta chain) was profiled in a study of beta chain features in type 1 diabetes. V gave up 6 bases and J gave up 4 bases; unmatched junction bases: 13. Germline CDR1 reads SQVTM; CDR2 reads ANQGSEA. This CDR3 contains 16 residues. Whole-study findings and limits: Type 1 diabetes patients showed a moderate but significant shortening of TCRB CDR3s in all four CD4+ subsets. A definitive answer on HLA type influencing TCRB rearrangement was not reached here.

This clone occurred a few times. Its target is unknown. CD45RO/CCR7/CD25/CD127/CD95/CD27 staining was used to isolate CD4+ naive, central memory, regulatory and stem cell-like memory cells by sorting. What was sequenced were expressed TCRB transcripts, since all of the isolated RNA had been reverse transcribed. Profiling relied on immunoSEQ multiplex PCR, and the TCRdb table lists in-frame clones only, not all of them. The table records hundreds of thousands of clones, over 12% of them present only once. The V call is TRBV29-1, the J call TRBJ2-2, with TRBD1 identical over 8 bases. This sequence originates from a man aged 18 to 35 with type 1 diabetes. The sample consisted of naive CD4+ T cells from blood. The CDR3 coding sequence is TGCAGCGTCGAGGGGGACAGGTCCCCAACCACCGGGGAGCTGTTTTTT. It specifies CSVEGDRSPTTGELFF.